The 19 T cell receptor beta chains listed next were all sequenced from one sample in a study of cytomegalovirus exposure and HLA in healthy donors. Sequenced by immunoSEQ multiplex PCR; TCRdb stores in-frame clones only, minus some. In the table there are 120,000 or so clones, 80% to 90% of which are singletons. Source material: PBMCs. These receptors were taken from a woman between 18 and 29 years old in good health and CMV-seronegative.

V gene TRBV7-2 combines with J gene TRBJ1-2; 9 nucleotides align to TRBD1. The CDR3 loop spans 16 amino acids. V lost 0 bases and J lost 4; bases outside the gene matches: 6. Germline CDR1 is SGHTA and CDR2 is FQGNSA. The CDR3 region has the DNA TGTGCCAGCAGCTTAGCGCGAGGACAGGGGATCTATGGCTACACCTTC. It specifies CASSLARGQGIYGYTF.

The DNA for the CDR3 is TGTGCCAGCACCCTAGCGGGCAACTACTACGAGCAGTACGTC. This gives the protein CASTLAGNYYEQYV. V is TRBV28 and J is TRBJ2-7; TRBD2 agrees at 8 bases. Germline values: CDR1 MDHEN, CDR2 SYDVKM. This CDR3 has 14 residues. V trimming: 7 bases; J trimming: 3 bases; junction bases outside the gene matches: 8.

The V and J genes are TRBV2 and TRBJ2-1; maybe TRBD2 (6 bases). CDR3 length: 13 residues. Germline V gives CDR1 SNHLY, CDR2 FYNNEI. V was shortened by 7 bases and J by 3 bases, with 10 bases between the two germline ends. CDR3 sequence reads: CASNGGIYNEQFF. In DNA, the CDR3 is TGTGCCAGCAATGGCGGGATCTACAATGAGCAGTTCTTC.

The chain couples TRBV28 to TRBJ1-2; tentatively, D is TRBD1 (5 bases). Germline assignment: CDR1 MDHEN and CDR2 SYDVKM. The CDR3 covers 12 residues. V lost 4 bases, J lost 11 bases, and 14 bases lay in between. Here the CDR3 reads CASSSLDKGYTF. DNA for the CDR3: TGTGCCAGCAGTTCTCTTGACAAGGGGTACACCTTC.

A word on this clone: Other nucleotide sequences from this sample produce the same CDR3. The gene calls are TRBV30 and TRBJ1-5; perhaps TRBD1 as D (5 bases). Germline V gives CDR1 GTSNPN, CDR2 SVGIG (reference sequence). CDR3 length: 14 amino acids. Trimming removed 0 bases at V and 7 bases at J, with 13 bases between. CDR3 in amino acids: CAWSVGQGGQPQHF. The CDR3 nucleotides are TGTGCCTGGAGTGTAGGGCAGGGAGGACAGCCCCAGCATTTT. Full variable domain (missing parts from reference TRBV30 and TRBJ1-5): SQTIHQWPATLVQPVGSPLSLECTVEGTSNPNLYWYRQAAGRGLQLLFYSVGIGQISSEVPQNLSASRPQDRQFILSSKKLLLSDSGFYLCAWSVGQGGQPQHFGDGTRLSIL.

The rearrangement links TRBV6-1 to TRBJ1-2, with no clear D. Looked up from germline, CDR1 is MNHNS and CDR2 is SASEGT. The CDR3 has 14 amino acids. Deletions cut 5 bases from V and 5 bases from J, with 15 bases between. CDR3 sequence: CASSPLGREYGYTF. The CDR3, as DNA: TGTGCCAGCAGTCCGCTGGGCCGCGAATATGGCTACACCTTC.

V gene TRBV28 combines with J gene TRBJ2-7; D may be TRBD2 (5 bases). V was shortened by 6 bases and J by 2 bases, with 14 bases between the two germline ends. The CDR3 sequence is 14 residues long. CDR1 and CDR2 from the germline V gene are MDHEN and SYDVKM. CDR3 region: CASSRPSGAYEQYF. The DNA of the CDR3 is TGTGCCAGCAGCCGTCCCAGCGGAGCCTACGAGCAGTACTTC. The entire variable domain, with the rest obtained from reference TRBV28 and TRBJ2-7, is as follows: DVKVTQSSRYLVKRTGEKVFLECVQDMDHENMFWYRQDPGLGLRLIYFSYDVKMKEKGDIPEGYSVSREKKERFSLILESASTNQTSMYLCASSRPSGAYEQYFGPGTRLTVT.

For the CDR3, the DNA is TGTGCCAGTAGTATGAGCGGGCGGGGGTTTAGCACAGATACGCAGTATTTT. This sequence encodes CASSMSGRGFSTDTQYF. This chain joins TRBV19 and TRBJ2-3; 7 positions agree with TRBD2. The CDR3 totals 17 residues. V shed 3 bases and J 0 bases; nucleotides not matched to a gene: 9. Germline CDR1 reads LNHDA; CDR2 reads SQIVND (reference sequence).

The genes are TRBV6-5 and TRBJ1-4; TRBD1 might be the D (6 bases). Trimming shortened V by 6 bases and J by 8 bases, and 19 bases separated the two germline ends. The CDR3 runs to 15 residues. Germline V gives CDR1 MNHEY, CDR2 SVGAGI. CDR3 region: CASSTTGSHNEKLFF. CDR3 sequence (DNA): TGTGCCAGCAGCACCACAGGGAGTCACAACGAAAAACTGTTTTTT.

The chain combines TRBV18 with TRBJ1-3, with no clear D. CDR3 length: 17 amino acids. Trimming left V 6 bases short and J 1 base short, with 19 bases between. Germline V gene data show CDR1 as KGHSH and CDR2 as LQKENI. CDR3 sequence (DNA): TGTGCCAGCTCCCTCACTGATCCCAGACTTTCTGGAAACACCATATATTTT. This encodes CASSLTDPRLSGNTIYF.

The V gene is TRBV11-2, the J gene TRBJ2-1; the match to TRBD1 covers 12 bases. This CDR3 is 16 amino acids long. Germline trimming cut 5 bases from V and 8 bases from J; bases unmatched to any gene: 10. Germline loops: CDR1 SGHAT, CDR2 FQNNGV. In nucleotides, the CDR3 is TGTGCCAGCAGCCGGGACTGGGGGACAGGGGGCGATGAGCAGTTCTTC. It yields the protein CASSRDWGTGGDEQFF.

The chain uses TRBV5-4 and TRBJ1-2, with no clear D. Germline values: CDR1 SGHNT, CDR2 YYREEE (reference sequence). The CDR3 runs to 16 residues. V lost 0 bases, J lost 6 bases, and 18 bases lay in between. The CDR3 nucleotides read TGTGCCAGCAGCTTGGGCCGCTTACAGATGGTAGATGGCTACACCTTC. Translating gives CASSLGRLQMVDGYTF.

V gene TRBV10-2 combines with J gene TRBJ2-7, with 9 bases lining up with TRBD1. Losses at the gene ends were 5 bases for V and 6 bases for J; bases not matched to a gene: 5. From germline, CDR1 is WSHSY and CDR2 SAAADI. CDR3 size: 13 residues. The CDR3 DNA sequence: TGCGCCAGCAGTTACACAGGGGGCTCCGAGCAGTACTTC. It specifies CASSYTGGSEQYF.

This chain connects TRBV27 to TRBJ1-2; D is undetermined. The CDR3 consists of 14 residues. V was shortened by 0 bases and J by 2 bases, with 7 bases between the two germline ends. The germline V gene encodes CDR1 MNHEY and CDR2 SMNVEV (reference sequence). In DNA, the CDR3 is TGTGCCAGCAGTTTATCGTGGGAGAACTATGGCTACACCTTC. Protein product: CASSLSWENYGYTF.

As DNA, the CDR3 is TGTGCCAGCAGCTGGACAGGCGGCCAAGAGACCCAGTACTTC. Protein: CASSWTGGQETQYF. V usage is TRBV5-6 and J usage is TRBJ2-5; TRBD1 agrees at 7 bases. Per germline, CDR1 SGHDT and CDR2 YYEEEE. V gave up 3 bases and J gave up 1 base; unmatched junction bases: 3. This CDR3 spans 14 amino acids.

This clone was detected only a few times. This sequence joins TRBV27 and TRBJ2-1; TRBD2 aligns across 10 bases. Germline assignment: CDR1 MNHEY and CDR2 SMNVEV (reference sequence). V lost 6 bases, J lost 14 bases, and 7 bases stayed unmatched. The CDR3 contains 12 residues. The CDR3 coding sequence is TGTGCCAGCAGCACCGGGGGGACTAGCGAGTTCTTC. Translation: CASSTGGTSEFF.

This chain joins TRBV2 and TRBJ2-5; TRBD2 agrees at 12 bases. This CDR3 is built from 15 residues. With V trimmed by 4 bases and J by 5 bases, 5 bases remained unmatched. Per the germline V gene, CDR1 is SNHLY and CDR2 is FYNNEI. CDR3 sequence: CASSGSSGGAETQYF. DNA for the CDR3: TGTGCCAGCAGTGGGTCTAGCGGGGGGGCGGAGACCCAGTACTTC.

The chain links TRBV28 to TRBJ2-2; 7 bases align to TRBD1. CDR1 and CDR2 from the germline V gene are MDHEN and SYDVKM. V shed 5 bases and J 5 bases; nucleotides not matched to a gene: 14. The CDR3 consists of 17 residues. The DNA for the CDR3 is TGTGCCAGCAGTAGCCTACAGGGGCGGGCGAGAACCGGGGAGCTGTTTTTT. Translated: CASSSLQGRARTGELFF.

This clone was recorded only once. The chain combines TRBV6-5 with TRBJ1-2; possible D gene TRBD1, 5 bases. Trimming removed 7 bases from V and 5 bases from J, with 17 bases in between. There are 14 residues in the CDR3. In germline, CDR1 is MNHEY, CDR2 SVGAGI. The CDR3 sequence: CASNPTVGTYGYTF. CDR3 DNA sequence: TGTGCCAGCAACCCGACCGTGGGGACTTATGGCTACACCTTC.